A selection of T cell receptor beta chains follows, all from one sample in a study of Ad26.COV2.S vaccination and SARS-CoV-2 variants. This table comes from immunoSEQ multiplex PCR, and its TCRdb copy is limited to in-frame clones, with some not included. The table has 360,000 or so clones, around 86% seen once. Sequenced here: peripheral blood, sampled in a trial of Ad26.COV2.S vaccine versus placebo. These receptors were obtained from a person between 18 and 65 years old who received the Ad26.COV2.S COVID-19 vaccine or a placebo. The CDR3 runs from the conserved cysteine through the conserved F or W. A D gene is named only where the DNA matches it firmly. Not all rows give a size; the values are once, few, many and, for expanded clones, a class.

v_gene	abundance	d_gene	j_gene	CDR3nt	CDR3aa
TRBV7-9	-	TRBD1	TRBJ2-2	TGTGCCAGCAGCTTAGAAGGGGGCTCCGGGGAGCTGTTTTTT	CASSLEGGSGELFF
TRBV5-1	-	-	TRBJ2-5	TGCGCCAGCAGCTTGAACGCTAACCAAGAGACCCAGTACTTC	CASSLNANQETQYF
TRBV30	once	-	TRBJ1-5	TGTGCCTGGAAGAAGGACGGAAGCCAGCCCCAGCATTTT	CAWKKDGSQPQHF
TRBV20-1	-	TRBD1	TRBJ1-1	TGCAGTGCTAGAGCAGGGGGGGCTTTCTTT	CSARAGGAFF
TRBV27	-	-	TRBJ2-7	TGTGCCAGCAGTTTCCTCCGGGACATGAGCGAGCAGTACTTC	CASSFLRDMSEQYF
TRBV6-4	-	-	TRBJ1-4	TGTGCCAGCAGTGACCCAGCACACGGGATCGAAAAACTGTTTTTT	CASSDPAHGIEKLFF
TRBV7-2	-	-	TRBJ2-7	TGTGCCAGCAGCTTAGCGGGGGGCAGAAATGGCTACGAGCAGTACTTC	CASSLAGGRNGYEQYF
TRBV5-1	-	TRBD1	TRBJ2-2	TGCGCCAGCAGCTGGACAGGGATCACCGGGGAGCTGTTTTTT	CASSWTGITGELFF
TRBV5-1	-	-	TRBJ1-1	TGCGCCAGCAGCTTGTCTGGGGGTTCGAACACTGAAGCTTTCTTT	CASSLSGGSNTEAFF
TRBV7-3	-	-	TRBJ2-2	TGTGCCAGCAGCCACGACTTAACCCACAACACCGGGGAGCTGTTTTTT	CASSHDLTHNTGELFF
TRBV2	-	TRBD2	TRBJ2-7	TGTGCCAGCAGTGATTGGAGCGGGGGTCTCTACGAGCAGTACTTC	CASSDWSGGLYEQYF
TRBV7-2	-	-	TRBJ1-4	TGTGCCAGCAGCTTAGCTCAGGGCGAAAAACTGTTTTTT	CASSLAQGEKLFF
TRBV18	-	-	TRBJ2-4	TGTGCCAGCTCCGACCTAGCCAAAAACATTCAGTACTTC	CASSDLAKNIQYF
TRBV9	-	-	TRBJ1-2	TGTGCCAGCAGCCTCCACCTCGATAACTATGGCTACACCTTC	CASSLHLDNYGYTF
TRBV5-4	-	-	TRBJ2-2	TGTGCCAGCAGCTCGGGACGAGTAAGGGAAACCGGGGAGCTGTTTTTT	CASSSGRVRETGELFF
TRBV7-2	-	-	TRBJ1-1	TGTGCCGCCAGACCCCAGGGGTCGAACACTGAAGCTTTCTTT	CAARPQGSNTEAFF
TRBV9	-	-	TRBJ2-7	TGTGCCAGCAGCGTCCAAGACGGCTCCTACGAGCAGTACTTC	CASSVQDGSYEQYF
TRBV6-6	-	TRBD1	TRBJ2-1	TGTGCCAGCAGTGGCCGGGACAGTTTTTACAATGAGCAGTTCTTC	CASSGRDSFYNEQFF
TRBV15	-	-	TRBJ1-2	TGTGCCACCAGCGTACCTTCCGGAGGCGGGAAGGGCTACACCTTC	CATSVPSGGGKGYTF
TRBV7-6	-	-	TRBJ2-7	TGTGCCAGCAGCTCACTGGGGGGAGGACCCTACGAGCAGTACTTC	CASSSLGGGPYEQYF